A selection of T cell receptor beta chains follows, all from one sample in a study of cytomegalovirus exposure and HLA in healthy donors. Sequencing used immunoSEQ multiplex PCR; TCRdb keeps in-frame clones, though not all of them. The sample has 210,000 or so clones, 80% to 90% seen once. The sequenced sample consisted of PBMCs. These receptors all stem from a girl aged 2-9 years in good health and CMV-seronegative. Each CDR3 is given with its conserved first and last residue. D genes are given only for firm matches. Size is omitted from some rows. Given values are once, few, many or a class for expanded clones.

CDR3 length: 13; V gene: TRBV2; clone size: -; D gene: TRBD1; J gene: TRBJ2-7; CDR3 DNA: TGTGCCAGCAGCGATGACAGGGGTTACGAGCAGTACTTC; CDR3 protein: CASSDDRGYEQYF
CDR3 length: 16; V gene: TRBV27; clone size: -; D gene: -; J gene: TRBJ1-5; CDR3 DNA: TGTGCCAGCAGTTTACGCGGGGATTATAGCAATCAGCCCCAGCATTTT; CDR3 protein: CASSLRGDYSNQPQHF
CDR3 length: 16; V gene: TRBV18; clone size: -; D gene: TRBD2; J gene: TRBJ2-2; CDR3 DNA: TGTGCCAGCTCACCTCCCGGGACTAGCATTACCGGGGAGCTGTTTTTT; CDR3 protein: CASSPPGTSITGELFF
CDR3 length: 14; V gene: TRBV14; clone size: -; D gene: TRBD1; J gene: TRBJ1-2; CDR3 DNA: TGTGCCAGCAGTCTGATTACAGGGGACTATGGCTACACCTTC; CDR3 protein: CASSLITGDYGYTF
CDR3 length: 16; V gene: TRBV18; clone size: -; D gene: TRBD1; J gene: TRBJ2-7; CDR3 DNA: TGTGCCAGCTCACAATCCCGGGACAGGGGATCCTACGAGCAGTACTTC; CDR3 protein: CASSQSRDRGSYEQYF
CDR3 length: 14; V gene: TRBV5-1; clone size: once; D gene: TRBD2; J gene: TRBJ2-7; CDR3 DNA: TGCGCCAGCAGCCCGGGACTAGCGGGCGCCGAGCAGTACTTC; CDR3 protein: CASSPGLAGAEQYF
CDR3 length: 16; V gene: TRBV5-5; clone size: once; D gene: -; J gene: TRBJ1-5; CDR3 DNA: TGTGCCAGCAGCTTGGTGGGGGGTGGTAGCAATCAGCCCCAGCATTTT; CDR3 protein: CASSLVGGGSNQPQHF
CDR3 length: 14; V gene: TRBV29-1; clone size: once; D gene: TRBD1; J gene: TRBJ2-5; CDR3 DNA: TGCAGCGCTAATCTCGGGACAGGGGTCCTGGGGCAGTACTTC; CDR3 protein: CSANLGTGVLGQYF
CDR3 length: 16; V gene: TRBV7-9; clone size: -; D gene: TRBD1; J gene: TRBJ1-3; CDR3 DNA: TGTGCCAGCAGCTTTCCGCCAGGGGGTCTTGGAAACACCATATATTTT; CDR3 protein: CASSFPPGGLGNTIYF
CDR3 length: 16; V gene: TRBV6-6; clone size: -; D gene: -; J gene: TRBJ1-2; CDR3 DNA: TGTGCCAGCAGTTACTCGATACAGGGAGTTATCTATGGCTACACCTTC; CDR3 protein: CASSYSIQGVIYGYTF
CDR3 length: 14; V gene: TRBV10-2; clone size: few; D gene: TRBD2; J gene: TRBJ2-3; CDR3 DNA: TGCGCCAGCAAGGCGGGGGGCGACACAGATACGCAGTATTTT; CDR3 protein: CASKAGGDTDTQYF
CDR3 length: 17; V gene: TRBV6-1; clone size: once; D gene: TRBD1; J gene: TRBJ2-7; CDR3 DNA: TGTGCCAGCAGTGCCAAGATCCGGGACAGAAACTACTACGAGCAGTACTTC; CDR3 protein: CASSAKIRDRNYYEQYF
CDR3 length: 16; V gene: TRBV10-1; clone size: -; D gene: TRBD2; J gene: TRBJ2-3; CDR3 DNA: TGCGCCAGCAGTGAGGCACTAGCGGGGGCGGGAGATACGCAGTATTTT; CDR3 protein: CASSEALAGAGDTQYF
CDR3 length: 20; V gene: TRBV4-1; clone size: -; D gene: TRBD2; J gene: TRBJ2-7; CDR3 DNA: TGCGCCAGCAGCCAGATCCCCGGGACTAGCGGGAGTAGGACGTACTACGAGCAGTACTTC; CDR3 protein: CASSQIPGTSGSRTYYEQYF
CDR3 length: 13; V gene: TRBV18; clone size: -; D gene: -; J gene: TRBJ1-5; CDR3 DNA: TGTGCCAGCTCACTGGACAGTCAGCAGCCCCAGCATTTT; CDR3 protein: CASSLDSQQPQHF
CDR3 length: 14; V gene: TRBV5-1; clone size: -; D gene: TRBD1; J gene: TRBJ2-7; CDR3 DNA: TGCGCCAGCAGCTCGGGACAGGGGATCTACGAGCAGTACTTC; CDR3 protein: CASSSGQGIYEQYF
CDR3 length: 13; V gene: TRBV7-2; clone size: -; D gene: -; J gene: TRBJ2-1; CDR3 DNA: TGTGCCAGCAGCATAGTTCTCGGCAATGAGCAGTTCTTC; CDR3 protein: CASSIVLGNEQFF
CDR3 length: 16; V gene: TRBV11-2; clone size: -; D gene: TRBD1; J gene: TRBJ1-3; CDR3 DNA: TGTGCCAGCAGCCCAACGACAGGGCACTCTGGAAACACCATATATTTT; CDR3 protein: CASSPTTGHSGNTIYF
CDR3 length: 14; V gene: TRBV7-9; clone size: few; D gene: -; J gene: TRBJ1-2; CDR3 DNA: TGTGCCAGCAGCGACACGGCAGGCCCGGGGGGCTACACCTTC; CDR3 protein: CASSDTAGPGGYTF
CDR3 length: 16; V gene: TRBV7-9; clone size: -; D gene: -; J gene: TRBJ1-5; CDR3 DNA: TGTGCCAGCAGCTTAAACGGGGGAACTTTTAATCAGCCCCAGCATTTT; CDR3 protein: CASSLNGGTFNQPQHF
CDR3 length: 14; V gene: TRBV19; clone size: -; D gene: -; J gene: TRBJ1-4; CDR3 DNA: TGTGCCAGTAGTATTGCGGGGTATAATGAAAAACTGTTTTTT; CDR3 protein: CASSIAGYNEKLFF
CDR3 length: 16; V gene: TRBV5-1; clone size: -; D gene: -; J gene: TRBJ2-3; CDR3 DNA: TGCGCCAGCAGCCGCAGGGGGGCGACTAGCACAGATACGCAGTATTTT; CDR3 protein: CASSRRGATSTDTQYF
CDR3 length: 12; V gene: TRBV30; clone size: once; D gene: TRBD2; J gene: TRBJ2-1; CDR3 DNA: TGTGCCTGGAGTGTACTAGCGGGGGAGCAGTTCTTC; CDR3 protein: CAWSVLAGEQFF
CDR3 length: 14; V gene: TRBV6-1; clone size: -; D gene: -; J gene: TRBJ1-2; CDR3 DNA: TGTGCCAGCAGTGAAGCGCGGCGGAACTATGGCTACACCTTC; CDR3 protein: CASSEARRNYGYTF
CDR3 length: 15; V gene: TRBV6-1; clone size: -; D gene: TRBD1; J gene: TRBJ1-2; CDR3 DNA: TGTGCCAGCAGTGAATCCCCGGGACAGGGTCGTGGCTACACCTTC; CDR3 protein: CASSESPGQGRGYTF
CDR3 length: 14; V gene: TRBV7-9; clone size: -; D gene: -; J gene: TRBJ1-1; CDR3 DNA: TGTGCCAGCAGCCCCACAGGGTTGAACACTGAAGCTTTCTTT; CDR3 protein: CASSPTGLNTEAFF
CDR3 length: 13; V gene: TRBV18; clone size: -; D gene: TRBD1; J gene: TRBJ1-2; CDR3 DNA: TGTGCCAGCTCACCGACAGGGGTAAAGAGGTACACCTTC; CDR3 protein: CASSPTGVKRYTF
CDR3 length: 16; V gene: TRBV7-9; clone size: -; D gene: -; J gene: TRBJ2-1; CDR3 DNA: TGTGCCAGCAGCTGGGAGATCTGGTTATCCTACAATGAGCAGTTCTTC; CDR3 protein: CASSWEIWLSYNEQFF
CDR3 length: 15; V gene: TRBV10-2; clone size: -; D gene: -; J gene: TRBJ2-5; CDR3 DNA: TGCGCCAGCAGATATTACCTCGACGGACAGGAGACCCAGTACTTC; CDR3 protein: CASRYYLDGQETQYF
CDR3 length: 16; V gene: TRBV10-2; clone size: -; D gene: TRBD1; J gene: TRBJ1-2; CDR3 DNA: TGCGCCAGCAGTGAGGGGACAGGGGGAGTGGACTATGGCTACACCTTC; CDR3 protein: CASSEGTGGVDYGYTF
CDR3 length: 14; V gene: TRBV4-1; clone size: once; D gene: TRBD1; J gene: TRBJ2-5; CDR3 DNA: TGCGCCAGCAGCCAAGGTGACAGGGAAGAGACCCAGTACTTC; CDR3 protein: CASSQGDREETQYF
CDR3 length: 13; V gene: TRBV11-1; clone size: -; D gene: -; J gene: TRBJ2-2; CDR3 DNA: TGTGCCAGCAGCTTACAGAACACCGGGGAGCTGTTTTTT; CDR3 protein: CASSLQNTGELFF
CDR3 length: 15; V gene: TRBV6-1; clone size: -; D gene: -; J gene: TRBJ1-4; CDR3 DNA: TGTGCCAGCAATTTCCGGGACTCGTTCAATGAAAAACTGTTTTTT; CDR3 protein: CASNFRDSFNEKLFF
CDR3 length: 13; V gene: TRBV6-6; clone size: -; D gene: TRBD1; J gene: TRBJ1-2; CDR3 DNA: TGTGCCAGCAGTTTATCCGGGACAGAAGGCTACACCTTC; CDR3 protein: CASSLSGTEGYTF
CDR3 length: 13; V gene: TRBV30; clone size: -; D gene: TRBD1; J gene: TRBJ1-5; CDR3 DNA: TGTGCCTGGGACAGGGGAGGCAATCAGCCCCAGCATTTT; CDR3 protein: CAWDRGGNQPQHF
CDR3 length: 16; V gene: TRBV15; clone size: -; D gene: TRBD1; J gene: TRBJ1-5; CDR3 DNA: TGTGCCACCAGCAGAGTCCCGGGACAGGGCAATCAGCCCCAGCATTTT; CDR3 protein: CATSRVPGQGNQPQHF
CDR3 length: 14; V gene: TRBV6-6; clone size: -; D gene: -; J gene: TRBJ1-2; CDR3 DNA: TGTGCCAGCAGTTACGCACAGGCTAACTATGGCTACACCTTC; CDR3 protein: CASSYAQANYGYTF
CDR3 length: 16; V gene: TRBV5-8; clone size: -; D gene: -; J gene: TRBJ2-4; CDR3 DNA: TGTGCCAGCAGCTTGTTGTTTTCGGCGGCGGGAAACATTCAGTACTTC; CDR3 protein: CASSLLFSAAGNIQYF
CDR3 length: 15; V gene: TRBV10-3; clone size: -; D gene: -; J gene: TRBJ2-5; CDR3 DNA: TGTGCCATCAGTGAGTCGATTGGCCAGGGAGAGACCCAGTACTTC; CDR3 protein: CAISESIGQGETQYF
CDR3 length: 17; V gene: TRBV19; clone size: -; D gene: TRBD2; J gene: TRBJ2-5; CDR3 DNA: TGTGCCAGTAGTCGACTAGCGGGAGGTATTCTAGGAGAGACCCAGTACTTC; CDR3 protein: CASSRLAGGILGETQYF
CDR3 length: 15; V gene: TRBV10-2; clone size: -; D gene: -; J gene: TRBJ2-7; CDR3 DNA: TGCGCCAGCAAACCCCTCCATAGTAGGGAGGACGAGCAGTACTTC; CDR3 protein: CASKPLHSREDEQYF
CDR3 length: 15; V gene: TRBV1; clone size: -; D gene: -; J gene: TRBJ2-7; CDR3 DNA: TGCACCAGCAGCCTGCTCGGGACTAGGAGCTACGAGCAGTACTTC; CDR3 protein: CTSSLLGTRSYEQYF
CDR3 length: 16; V gene: TRBV6-6; clone size: -; D gene: TRBD1; J gene: TRBJ1-3; CDR3 DNA: TGTGCCAGCAGAAGGGAAGGACAGGGCGTAGGAAACACCATATATTTT; CDR3 protein: CASRREGQGVGNTIYF
CDR3 length: 15; V gene: TRBV2; clone size: -; D gene: -; J gene: TRBJ1-5; CDR3 DNA: TGTGCCAGCAGTGATGTGGGGGGAATCGATCAGCCCCAGCATTTT; CDR3 protein: CASSDVGGIDQPQHF
CDR3 length: 15; V gene: TRBV5-6; clone size: once; D gene: TRBD2; J gene: TRBJ2-7; CDR3 DNA: TGTGCCAGCAGCATCTCCGGGACTAGCGGATACGAGCAGTACTTC; CDR3 protein: CASSISGTSGYEQYF
CDR3 length: 13; V gene: TRBV7-2; clone size: -; D gene: TRBD1; J gene: TRBJ2-1; CDR3 DNA: TGTGCCAGCAGCCCCAACTACAGGGGGCACAAGTTCTTC; CDR3 protein: CASSPNYRGHKFF
CDR3 length: 12; V gene: TRBV6-5; clone size: -; D gene: -; J gene: TRBJ2-3; CDR3 DNA: TGTGCCAGCAAGACCCTAGCGGATACGCAGTATTTT; CDR3 protein: CASKTLADTQYF
CDR3 length: 15; V gene: TRBV29-1; clone size: once; D gene: -; J gene: TRBJ1-2; CDR3 DNA: TGCAGCGTAGCAAACCAGGGAGGTAGGAACTATGGCTACACCTTC; CDR3 protein: CSVANQGGRNYGYTF
CDR3 length: 12; V gene: TRBV2; clone size: -; D gene: -; J gene: TRBJ2-7; CDR3 DNA: TGTGCCAGCCGGGACTCCTCCTGTGAACAGTACTTC; CDR3 protein: CASRDSSCEQYF
CDR3 length: 14; V gene: TRBV7-2; clone size: -; D gene: -; J gene: TRBJ1-4; CDR3 DNA: TGTGCCAGCAGCTTAGCTGGCGGGTCCGAAAAACTGTTTTTT; CDR3 protein: CASSLAGGSEKLFF
CDR3 length: 14; V gene: TRBV4-1; clone size: few; D gene: TRBD1; J gene: TRBJ2-7; CDR3 DNA: TGCGCCAGCAGCCTAGGACAGGCCTCCTACGAGCAGTACTTC; CDR3 protein: CASSLGQASYEQYF
CDR3 length: 14; V gene: TRBV27; clone size: -; D gene: TRBD1; J gene: TRBJ1-2; CDR3 DNA: TGTGCCAGCAGTTTGACAGGGGGATCTTATGGCTACACCTTC; CDR3 protein: CASSLTGGSYGYTF
CDR3 length: 15; V gene: TRBV27; clone size: -; D gene: -; J gene: TRBJ2-3; CDR3 DNA: TGTGCCAGCAGTTACCCTGGGGCCAACACAGATACGCAGTATTTT; CDR3 protein: CASSYPGANTDTQYF
CDR3 length: 15; V gene: TRBV5-1; clone size: -; D gene: TRBD2; J gene: TRBJ2-5; CDR3 DNA: TGCGCCAGCAGCCCGGGACTAGCGGGCGGAGGGACCCAGTACTTC; CDR3 protein: CASSPGLAGGGTQYF
CDR3 length: 14; V gene: TRBV4-2; clone size: -; D gene: TRBD1; J gene: TRBJ1-2; CDR3 DNA: TGTGCCAGCAGCCAAGTCGAACAGGGGGATGGCTACACCTTC; CDR3 protein: CASSQVEQGDGYTF
CDR3 length: 16; V gene: TRBV7-8; clone size: -; D gene: -; J gene: TRBJ1-2; CDR3 DNA: TGTGCCAGCAGGGACTGGGACACCAAGAGAGACTATGGCTACACCTTC; CDR3 protein: CASRDWDTKRDYGYTF
CDR3 length: 13; V gene: TRBV7-6; clone size: -; D gene: -; J gene: TRBJ1-1; CDR3 DNA: TGTGCCAGCAGCTTATCGGGGAACACTGAAGCTTTCTTT; CDR3 protein: CASSLSGNTEAFF
CDR3 length: 16; V gene: TRBV5-1; clone size: -; D gene: TRBD1; J gene: TRBJ2-1; CDR3 DNA: TGCGCCAGCAGCCGTGCCGGGACAGGGACGTTCAATGAGCAGTTCTTC; CDR3 protein: CASSRAGTGTFNEQFF